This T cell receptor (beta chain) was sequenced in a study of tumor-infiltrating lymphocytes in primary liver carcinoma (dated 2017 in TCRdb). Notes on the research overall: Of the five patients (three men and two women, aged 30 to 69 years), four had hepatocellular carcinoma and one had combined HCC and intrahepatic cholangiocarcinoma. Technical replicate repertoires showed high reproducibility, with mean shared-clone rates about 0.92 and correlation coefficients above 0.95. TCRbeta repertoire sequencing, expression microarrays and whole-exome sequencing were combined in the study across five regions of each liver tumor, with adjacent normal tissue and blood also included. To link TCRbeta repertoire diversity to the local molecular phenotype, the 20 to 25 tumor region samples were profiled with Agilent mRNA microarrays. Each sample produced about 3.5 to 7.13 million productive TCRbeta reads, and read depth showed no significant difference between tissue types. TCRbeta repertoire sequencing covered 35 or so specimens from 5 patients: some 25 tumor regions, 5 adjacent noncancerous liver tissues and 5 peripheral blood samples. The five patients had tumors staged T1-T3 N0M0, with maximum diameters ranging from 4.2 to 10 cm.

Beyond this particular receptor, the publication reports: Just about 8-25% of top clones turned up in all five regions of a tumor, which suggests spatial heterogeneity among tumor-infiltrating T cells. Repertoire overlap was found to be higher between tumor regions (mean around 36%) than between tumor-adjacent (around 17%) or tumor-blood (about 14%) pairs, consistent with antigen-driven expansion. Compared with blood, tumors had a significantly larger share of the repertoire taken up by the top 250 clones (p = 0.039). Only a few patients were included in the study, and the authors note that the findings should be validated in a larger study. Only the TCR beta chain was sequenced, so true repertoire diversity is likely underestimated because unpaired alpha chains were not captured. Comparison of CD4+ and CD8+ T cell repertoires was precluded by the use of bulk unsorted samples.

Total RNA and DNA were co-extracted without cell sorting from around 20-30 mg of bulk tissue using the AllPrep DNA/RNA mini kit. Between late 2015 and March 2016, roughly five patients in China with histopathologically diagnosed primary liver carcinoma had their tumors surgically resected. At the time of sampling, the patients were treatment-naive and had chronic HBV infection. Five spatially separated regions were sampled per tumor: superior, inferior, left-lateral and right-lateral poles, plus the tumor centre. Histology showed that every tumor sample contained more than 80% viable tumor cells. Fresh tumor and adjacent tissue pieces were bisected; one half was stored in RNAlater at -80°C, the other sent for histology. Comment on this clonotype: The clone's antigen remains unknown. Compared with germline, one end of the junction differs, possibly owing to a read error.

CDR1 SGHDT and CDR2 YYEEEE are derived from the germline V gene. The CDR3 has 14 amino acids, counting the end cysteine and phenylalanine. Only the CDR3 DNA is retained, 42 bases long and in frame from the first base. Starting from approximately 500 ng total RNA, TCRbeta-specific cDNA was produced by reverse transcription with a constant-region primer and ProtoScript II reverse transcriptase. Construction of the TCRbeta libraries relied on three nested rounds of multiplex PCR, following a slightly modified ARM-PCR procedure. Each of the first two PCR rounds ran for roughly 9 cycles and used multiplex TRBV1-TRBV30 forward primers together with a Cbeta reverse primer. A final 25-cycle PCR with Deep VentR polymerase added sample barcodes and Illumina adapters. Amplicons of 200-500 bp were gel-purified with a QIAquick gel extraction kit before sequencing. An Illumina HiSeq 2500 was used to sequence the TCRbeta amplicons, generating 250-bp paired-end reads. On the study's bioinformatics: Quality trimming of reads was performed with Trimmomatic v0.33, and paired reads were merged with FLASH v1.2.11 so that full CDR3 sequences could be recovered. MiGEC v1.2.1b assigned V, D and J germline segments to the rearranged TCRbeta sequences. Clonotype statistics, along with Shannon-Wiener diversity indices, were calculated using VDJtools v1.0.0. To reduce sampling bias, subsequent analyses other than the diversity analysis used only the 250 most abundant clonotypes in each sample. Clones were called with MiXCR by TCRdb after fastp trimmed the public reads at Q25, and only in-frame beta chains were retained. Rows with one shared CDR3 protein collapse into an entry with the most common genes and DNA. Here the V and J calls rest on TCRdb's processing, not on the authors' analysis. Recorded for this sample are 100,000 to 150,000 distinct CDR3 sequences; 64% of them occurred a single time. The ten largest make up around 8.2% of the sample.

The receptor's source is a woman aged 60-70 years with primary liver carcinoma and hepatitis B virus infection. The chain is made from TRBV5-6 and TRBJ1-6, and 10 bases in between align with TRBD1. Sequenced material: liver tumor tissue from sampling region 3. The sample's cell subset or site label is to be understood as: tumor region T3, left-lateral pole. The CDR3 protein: CASSWDRGNSPLHF. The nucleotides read TGTGCCAGCAGCTGGGACAGGGGCAATTCACCCCTTCACTTT.